These T cell receptor beta chains were read from a single sample in a study of cytomegalovirus exposure and HLA in healthy donors. Measured with immunoSEQ multiplex PCR; TCRdb has only the in-frame clones, and not every one. The sample lists 100,000 to 150,000 clones, approximately 80% seen once, with around 1.6% in the top ten. The sequenced sample consisted of PBMCs. The source is a woman in her late teens or twenties in good health and CMV-seronegative. Both conserved end residues are part of each CDR3.

>TRBV19
CASSNYRGSNYGYTF
>TRBV15
CATKKTGGSTEAFF
>TRBV15
CATSSGLGSYNEQFF
>TRBV2
CASGRGSYNEQFF
>TRBV27
CASSRVGGSTGYNSPLHF
>TRBV6-1
CATESTGGRQPQHF
>TRBV5-4
CASSLGGTGGLIYGYTF
>TRBV7-2
CASSLAGQGAANSPLHF
>TRBV18
CASSPTTIRGNTEAFF
>TRBV5-4
CASSLRTGKDTQYF
>TRBV15
CATSRGRGSNQPQHF
>TRBV7-9
CASSLIFRAGNTIYF
>TRBV27
CASSFKNSPTDTQYF
>TRBV5-1
CASSLRQFTDTQYF
>TRBV19
CASSPGTGGRTQYF
>TRBV2
CASSVEGVHTLPQHF
>TRBV5-1
CASSLGPNQPQHF
>TRBV5-1
CASSFDRLGYEQYF
>TRBV7-2
CASSPRQRTVYGYTF
>TRBV6-1
CASSVPRDRGIITRNTEAFF
>TRBV25-1
CASSEFSGGSSYNEQFF
>TRBV7-9
CASSKTGEPSPLHF
>TRBV27
CAITGEQETQYF
>TRBV30
CAWRLSYNEQFF
>TRBV7-2
CASTRMGSTDTQYF
>TRBV6-5
CASSYRTGKETQYF
>TRBV27
CASSLDRGYEQYF
>TRBV20-1
CSAGRGYGYTF
>TRBV10-1
CASSLQGRTFF